This T cell receptor beta chain was identified during a study of blood T cell repertoires in COVID-19. The germline CDR1 and CDR2 sequences are SGHDT and YYEEEE. The CDR3 loop spans 14 amino acids. Deletions cut 4 bases from V and 9 bases from J, with 19 bases between. Method: immunoSEQ multiplex PCR; TCRdb's copy keeps in-frame clones and lacks some. The sample has 100,000 to 150,000 clones; about 85% are singletons. The TCR originated in a woman older than 75 with COVID-19, enrolled during active disease. The sample taken for sequencing was peripheral blood. The chain recombines TRBV5-6 with TRBJ1-2; possibly TRBD1 for D (5 bases). The CDR3 nucleotides read TGTGCCAGCAGCCCCGGCACGGGGGGTAATAGCTACACCTTC. This encodes CASSPGTGGNSYTF. The full variable domain, its missing parts supplied by reference TRBV5-6 and TRBJ1-2, is DAGVTQSPTHLIKTRGQQVTLRCSPKSGHDTVSWYQQALGQGPQFIFQYYEEEERQRGNFPDRFSGHQFPNYSSELNVNALLLGDSALYLCASSPGTGGNSYTFGSGTRLTVV.